This is a list of T cell receptor beta chains from one sample in a study of T and B cells in COVID-19 patients. TCRdb analysed the multiplex PCR reads with MiXCR anew, one entry per CDR3 protein. Of 4,000 to 6,000 distinct CDR3 sequences in the sample, 25% to 35% were seen once. The specimen was blood. The receptors come from a human donor with active COVID-19. The CDR3 runs from the conserved cysteine through the conserved F or W. D genes are given only for firm matches. For some rows the clone size is stated as once, few or many, or as a class when expanded; others skip it.

d_gene: TRBD1; j_gene: TRBJ1-1; abundance: few; v_gene: TRBV18; CDR3aa: CASSPQGQGLKGTEAFF; CDR3nt: TGTGCCAGCTCACCACAGGGACAGGGGCTCAAAGGGACTGAAGCTTTCTTT
d_gene: NA; j_gene: TRBJ1-1; abundance: few; v_gene: TRBV6-5; CDR3aa: CANFYWGKKNTEAFF; CDR3nt: TGTGCCAACTTCTACTGGGGTAAGAAGAACACTGAAGCTTTCTTT
d_gene: NA; j_gene: TRBJ1-1; abundance: few; v_gene: TRBV5-5; CDR3aa: CASSFIENTEAFF; CDR3nt: TGTGCCAGCAGCTTTATCGAGAACACTGAAGCTTTCTTT
d_gene: TRBD1; j_gene: TRBJ2-6; abundance: NA; v_gene: TRBV11-2; CDR3aa: CASSLTGGPGANVLTF; CDR3nt: TGTGCCAGCAGCTTGACAGGGGGACCTGGGGCCAACGTCCTGACTTTC
d_gene: NA; j_gene: TRBJ2-5; abundance: medium-sized; v_gene: TRBV29-1; CDR3aa: CSVDVGAEETQYF; CDR3nt: TGCAGCGTTGATGTAGGGGCCGAAGAGACCCAGTACTTC
d_gene: NA; j_gene: TRBJ1-5; abundance: NA; v_gene: TRBV7-6; CDR3aa: CASSLGAVGSSNQPQHF; CDR3nt: TGTGCCAGCAGCTTAGGCGCCGTTGGGAGTAGCAATCAGCCCCAGCATTTT
d_gene: NA; j_gene: TRBJ1-2; abundance: medium-sized; v_gene: TRBV19; CDR3aa: CASSIDPRKRDYGYTF; CDR3nt: TGTGCCAGTAGTATAGATCCCCGGAAGAGGGACTATGGCTACACCTTC
d_gene: TRBD1; j_gene: TRBJ2-7; abundance: medium-sized; v_gene: TRBV6-5; CDR3aa: CASSQSGTAYEQYF; CDR3nt: TGTGCCAGCAGTCAATCCGGGACAGCCTACGAGCAGTACTTC
d_gene: NA; j_gene: TRBJ2-7; abundance: NA; v_gene: TRBV5-1; CDR3aa: CASKGSANYEQYF; CDR3nt: TGCGCCAGCAAAGGCTCTGCTAACTACGAGCAGTACTTC
d_gene: TRBD2; j_gene: TRBJ2-3; abundance: medium-sized; v_gene: TRBV19; CDR3aa: CASSIDQAGPQDTQYF; CDR3nt: TGTGCCAGTAGTATAGATCAAGCGGGACCTCAGGATACGCAGTATTTT
d_gene: TRBD1; j_gene: TRBJ2-1; abundance: few; v_gene: TRBV6-2/TRBV6-3; CDR3aa: CASSWDSSYNEQFF; CDR3nt: TGTGCCAGCAGTTGGGACAGCTCCTACAATGAGCAGTTCTTC
d_gene: NA; j_gene: TRBJ2-7; abundance: medium-sized; v_gene: TRBV27; CDR3aa: CASSTLGYPYEQYF; CDR3nt: TGTGCCAGCAGCACCCTGGGGTATCCCTACGAGCAGTACTTC
d_gene: TRBD1; j_gene: TRBJ1-6; abundance: NA; v_gene: TRBV12-3/TRBV12-4; CDR3aa: CASRLQQGPGSPLHF; CDR3nt: TGTGCCAGCAGACTACAACAGGGGCCTGGTTCACCCCTCCACTTT
d_gene: NA; j_gene: TRBJ2-3; abundance: medium-sized; v_gene: TRBV19; CDR3aa: CPSGDTQYF; CDR3nt: TGTCCCTCAGGAGATACGCAGTATTTT
d_gene: NA; j_gene: TRBJ1-6; abundance: medium-sized; v_gene: TRBV15; CDR3aa: CATRADRTQGSSYNSPLHF; CDR3nt: TGTGCCACCCGGGCAGACAGAACACAGGGTAGCTCCTATAATTCACCCCTCCACTTT
d_gene: TRBD1; j_gene: TRBJ1-5; abundance: NA; v_gene: TRBV29-1; CDR3aa: CSVERQGSNQPQHF; CDR3nt: TGCAGCGTTGAAAGACAGGGCAGCAATCAGCCCCAGCATTTT
d_gene: NA; j_gene: TRBJ2-2; abundance: large; v_gene: TRBV29-1; CDR3aa: CSVYAGNTGELFF; CDR3nt: TGCAGCGTTTATGCGGGGAACACCGGGGAGCTGTTTTTT
d_gene: NA; j_gene: TRBJ2-5; abundance: medium-sized; v_gene: TRBV11-1; CDR3aa: CASSYSGLQETQYF; CDR3nt: TGTGCCAGCAGCTATTCGGGACTCCAAGAGACCCAGTACTTC
d_gene: TRBD1; j_gene: TRBJ2-3; abundance: NA; v_gene: TRBV7-9; CDR3aa: CASSGGTGLRSTDTQYF; CDR3nt: TGTGCCAGCAGCGGCGGGACAGGGCTTAGGTCAACAGATACGCAGTATTTT
d_gene: NA; j_gene: TRBJ2-3; abundance: NA; v_gene: TRBV20-1; CDR3aa: CSAGQPLTRRRSDTQYF; CDR3nt: TGCAGTGCTGGACAACCTCTGACTAGGCGGAGGTCAGATACGCAGTATTTT
d_gene: NA; j_gene: TRBJ2-3; abundance: NA; v_gene: TRBV5-6; CDR3aa: CASSQERVGVPPTDTQYF; CDR3nt: TGTGCCAGCAGCCAAGAACGAGTAGGGGTCCCTCCCACAGATACGCAGTATTTT
d_gene: TRBD2; j_gene: TRBJ2-2; abundance: NA; v_gene: TRBV29-1; CDR3aa: CSCRLAVNTGELFF; CDR3nt: TGCAGCTGTCGACTAGCGGTTAACACCGGGGAGCTGTTTTTT
d_gene: NA; j_gene: TRBJ2-3; abundance: NA; v_gene: TRBV28; CDR3aa: CASSATSFGVGTQYF; CDR3nt: TGTGCCAGCAGCGCTACTAGTTTCGGAGTGGGTACGCAGTATTTT
d_gene: TRBD1; j_gene: TRBJ2-5; abundance: few; v_gene: TRBV14; CDR3aa: CASSQNAQGAQYF; CDR3nt: TGTGCCAGCAGCCAAAATGCCCAGGGGGCCCAGTACTTC
d_gene: TRBD2; j_gene: TRBJ2-1; abundance: medium-sized; v_gene: TRBV5-4; CDR3aa: CASSLFSGSSYNEQFF; CDR3nt: TGTGCCAGCAGCCTATTCAGCGGGAGCTCCTACAATGAGCAGTTCTTC
d_gene: TRBD1; j_gene: TRBJ2-7; abundance: medium-sized; v_gene: TRBV10-3; CDR3aa: CAIGITTGGGEQYF; CDR3nt: TGTGCCATCGGAATAACGACAGGGGGAGGCGAGCAGTACTTC
d_gene: NA; j_gene: TRBJ2-1; abundance: medium-sized; v_gene: TRBV13; CDR3aa: CASSRQTRLLFDEQFF; CDR3nt: TGTGCCAGCAGCCGACAGACTAGGCTTCTCTTCGATGAGCAGTTCTTC
d_gene: NA; j_gene: TRBJ1-1; abundance: medium-sized; v_gene: TRBV19; CDR3aa: CASSIVVGEAEAFF; CDR3nt: TGTGCCAGTAGTATAGTCGTGGGGGAGGCTGAAGCTTTCTTT
d_gene: TRBD1; j_gene: TRBJ2-3; abundance: NA; v_gene: TRBV29-1; CDR3aa: CSVSQGARGTDTQYF; CDR3nt: TGCAGCGTATCTCAGGGGGCGCGGGGCACAGATACGCAGTATTTT
d_gene: TRBD2; j_gene: TRBJ2-3; abundance: medium-sized; v_gene: TRBV12-3/TRBV12-4; CDR3aa: CASSKGRAGWDTQYF; CDR3nt: TGTGCCAGCTCTAAGGGAAGAGCGGGGTGGGATACGCAGTATTTT
d_gene: TRBD1; j_gene: TRBJ1-2; abundance: medium-sized; v_gene: TRBV15; CDR3aa: CATSRDKTGGNGYTF; CDR3nt: TGTGCCACCAGCAGAGATAAGACAGGGGGGAATGGCTACACCTTC